This record covers a single T cell receptor (beta chain). CDR3 length equals 15 residues. CDR1 SGHVS and CDR2 FQNEAQ come from the germline V gene. TCRdb re-called the 5' RACE reads and gives one entry per CDR3 protein, without DNA. The sample totals hundreds of thousands of distinct CDR3 sequences; its top ten clones hold less than 4.5%. The record originates from a study of T cells expressing NK-cell markers. At the level of the study: Repertoires of TCR beta were obtained from T cells sorted as CD3+CD56+NKG2C+, CD3+CD56+NKG2C- and CD3+CD56-NKG2C+.

What was sequenced was blood T cells: a sorted CD56 or NKG2C T cell subset, CD4+ or CD8+ T cells, or bulk PBMC T cells (not recorded which). This chain connects TRBV7-8 to TRBJ2-1; the D call of TRBD2 rests on TCRdb alone, since no DNA is present to check it. The sequence was obtained from a man aged 18-30 years in good health. The CDR3 sequence is CASSVAGGRGNEQFF.